This TCR beta chain was recovered during a study of blood T cell repertoires in COVID-19. Study information: From T cells, B-cell-depleted T cells, or PBMCs came the material, which was cDNA or gDNA.

Germline loops: CDR1 SGHNT, CDR2 YYREEE (reference sequence). This CDR3 region has 15 residues. V lost 2 bases, J lost 3 bases, and 6 bases stayed unmatched. The repertoire was sequenced with immunoSEQ multiplex PCR; TCRdb's copy has only in-frame clones and lacks some. The table has 110,000 or so clones, 70% to 80% seen once. Sequencing used peripheral blood. The J gene is TRBJ1-1, the V gene TRBV5-4; 8 bases agree with TRBD1. This clonotype was obtained from a man in his 70s with acute or convalescent COVID-19. Here the CDR3 reads CASSLGATGDTEAFF. The CDR3 DNA is TGTGCCAGCAGCTTAGGGGCGACAGGGGACACTGAAGCTTTCTTT.